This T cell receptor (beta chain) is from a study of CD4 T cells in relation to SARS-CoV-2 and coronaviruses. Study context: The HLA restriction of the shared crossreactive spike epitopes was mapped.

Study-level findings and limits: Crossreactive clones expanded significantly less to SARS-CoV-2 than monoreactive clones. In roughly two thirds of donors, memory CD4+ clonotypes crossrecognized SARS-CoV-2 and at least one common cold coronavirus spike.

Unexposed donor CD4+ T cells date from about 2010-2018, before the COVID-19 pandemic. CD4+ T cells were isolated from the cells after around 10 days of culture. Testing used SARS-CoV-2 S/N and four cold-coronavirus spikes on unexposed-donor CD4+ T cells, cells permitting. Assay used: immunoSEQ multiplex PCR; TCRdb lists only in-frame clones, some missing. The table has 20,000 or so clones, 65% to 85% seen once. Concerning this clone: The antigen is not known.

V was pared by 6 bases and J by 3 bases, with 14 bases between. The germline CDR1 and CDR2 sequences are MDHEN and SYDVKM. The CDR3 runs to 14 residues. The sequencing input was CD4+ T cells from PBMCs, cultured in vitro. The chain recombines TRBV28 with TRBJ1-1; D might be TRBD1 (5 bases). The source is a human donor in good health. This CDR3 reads CASRGTASDTEAFF. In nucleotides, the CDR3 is TGTGCCAGCAGGGGGACCGCTTCTGACACTGAAGCTTTCTTT.